Sequencing of this T cell receptor beta chain was carried out in a study of T cell repertoires in cytomegalovirus infection. V lost 5 bases, J lost 1 base, and 5 bases stayed unmatched. CDR1 MDHEN and CDR2 SYDVKM come from the germline V gene. This CDR3 has 15 amino acids. Study-wide results and caveats: Clonotypes of TCR beta that were HLA-C-restricted and CMV-specific dominated the ex vivo response.

MiXCR was run by TCRdb on the reads, yielding one entry per CDR3 protein. The table records over 85,000 distinct CDR3 sequences, about 15% of them present only once. To note about this clonotype: No antigen is known for it.

The rearrangement joins TRBV28 to TRBJ2-3; 8 bases are a match to TRBD2. Sequencing used PBMCs. The sequence came from a human donor in good health (CMV status not recorded). Some clones in this sample may be carry-over from other donors' samples. The CDR3 sequence is CASSGGGQGTDTQYF. CDR3 in DNA: TGTGCCAGCAGTGGCGGGGGGCAGGGCACAGATACGCAGTATTTT.